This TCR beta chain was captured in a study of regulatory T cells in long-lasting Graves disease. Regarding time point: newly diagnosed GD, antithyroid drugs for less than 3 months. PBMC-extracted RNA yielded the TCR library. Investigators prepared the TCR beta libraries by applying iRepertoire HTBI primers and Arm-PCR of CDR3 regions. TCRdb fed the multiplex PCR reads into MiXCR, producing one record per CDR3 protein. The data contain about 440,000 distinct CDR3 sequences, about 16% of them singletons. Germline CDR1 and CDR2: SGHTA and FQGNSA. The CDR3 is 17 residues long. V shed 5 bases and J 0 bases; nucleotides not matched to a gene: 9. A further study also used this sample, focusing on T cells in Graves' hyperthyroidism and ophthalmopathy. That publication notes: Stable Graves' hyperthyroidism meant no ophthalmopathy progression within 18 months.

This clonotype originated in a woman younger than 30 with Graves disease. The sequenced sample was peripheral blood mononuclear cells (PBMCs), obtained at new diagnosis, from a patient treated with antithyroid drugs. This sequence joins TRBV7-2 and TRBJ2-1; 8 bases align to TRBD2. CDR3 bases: TGTGCCAGCAGCCCAGACTGGGGGACTAGCTCCTACAATGAGCAGTTCTTC. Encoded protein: CASSPDWGTSSYNEQFF.